One sample yielded the 24 T cell receptor beta chains listed below, sequenced in a study of blood T cell repertoires in COVID-19. Libraries were prepared by immunoSEQ multiplex PCR; TCRdb keeps only in-frame clonotypes and omits some of them. The sample includes under 250,000 clones, over 80% of them seen just once. Sequencing was done on a sample of peripheral blood. These receptors were collected from a middle-aged woman who had recovered from COVID-19.

V gene TRBV11-2 combines with J gene TRBJ2-7; 12 positions agree with TRBD2. CDR3 length: 19 residues. Trimming took 5 bases from V and 1 from J; bases not matched to a gene: 15. Germline CDR1 SGHAT, CDR2 FQNNGV. The CDR3 reads CASSPSGLAGFPFSYEQYF. The CDR3 region has the DNA TGTGCCAGCAGCCCCAGCGGACTAGCGGGGTTCCCATTTTCCTACGAGCAGTACTTC.

The CDR3 sequence is CASSLSVAGGNQPQHF. In nucleotides, the CDR3 is TGTGCCAGCAGCTTGAGTGTGGCAGGGGGCAATCAGCCCCAGCATTTT. The genes are TRBV5-6 and TRBJ1-5; D is perhaps TRBD1 (6 bases). The CDR3 has 16 amino acids. V was clipped by 1 base and J by 2 bases, with 13 bases between them. The germline V gene encodes CDR1 SGHDT and CDR2 YYEEEE.

The chain uses TRBV29-1 and TRBJ1-2; D perhaps matches TRBD1 (5 bases). Per germline, CDR1 SQVTM and CDR2 ANQGSEA. CDR3 length: 13 amino acids. Between the trimmed V and J ends, which lost 7 bases and 4 bases, there was a span of 16 bases. CDR3 residues: CSAHRGDAYGYTF. CDR3 DNA: TGCAGCGCCCATAGGGGTGACGCCTATGGCTACACCTTC.

J is TRBJ2-1 and V is TRBV6-5, with D hard to call. The V and J ends lost 6 bases and 9 bases respectively, with 12 bases between them. The CDR3 length is 12 residues. Germline CDR1 reads MNHEY; CDR2 reads SVGAGI. Here the CDR3 reads CASSGDMSEQFF. DNA for the CDR3: TGTGCCAGCAGCGGCGACATGTCTGAGCAGTTCTTC.

V and J are TRBV27 and TRBJ1-5; D ambiguous. V was shortened by 8 bases and J by 0 bases, with 14 bases between the two germline ends. The germline V gene has CDR1 MNHEY and CDR2 SMNVEV (reference sequence). The CDR3 contains 15 residues. The DNA for the CDR3 is TGTGCCAGCGCCTCCGGCGGAGATAGCAATCAGCCCCAGCATTTT. Protein sequence: CASASGGDSNQPQHF.

This clone was found once. The rearrangement joins TRBV11-2 to TRBJ2-2; possibly TRBD1 for D (7 bases). Germline V gene data show CDR1 as SGHAT and CDR2 as FQNNGV. This CDR3 has 14 amino acids. The germline V and J ends were trimmed by 1 base and 8 bases, with 11 bases remaining between them. In nucleotides, the CDR3 is TGTGCCAGCAGCTTAGGGAGGGGGCGAGGGGAGCTGTTTTTT. Amino acids: CASSLGRGRGELFF.

V and J are TRBV5-1 and TRBJ1-5, with TRBD1 matching over 11 bases. Germline loops: CDR1 SGHRS, CDR2 YFSETQ. The J segment lost 6 bases and the V segment lost 0 bases, leaving 5 bases of the junction unmatched. CDR3 size: 16 residues. The CDR3 spells CASSLGTGGSGQPQHF. CDR3 coding DNA: TGCGCCAGCAGCTTGGGGACAGGGGGCTCGGGTCAGCCCCAGCATTTT.

This clone was counted once. In the same sample, other DNA sequences code for this CDR3. The J gene is TRBJ1-3, the V gene TRBV6-5, with D tentatively TRBD1 (6 bases). V lost 6 bases and J 2 bases, leaving 8 bases between the germline ends. This CDR3 region has 13 residues. Germline V CDR1 and CDR2: MNHEY, SVGAGI. The CDR3 nucleotides are TGTGCCAGCAGCAGGGGAACTGGAAACACCATATATTTT. Translated, it gives CASSRGTGNTIYF.

This clone was observed a single time. The chain combines TRBV6-1 with TRBJ1-2; D possibly corresponds to TRBD1 (5 bases). The CDR3 is 15 residues long. V was cut by 1 base and J by 9 bases, with 18 bases left in between. CDR1 and CDR2 (germline): MNHNS, SASEGT. CDR3 nucleotide sequence: TGTGCCAGCAGTGAAGAGTGGCAGGGATTTTATAGCTACACCTTC. Translation: CASSEEWQGFYSYTF.

A single count supports this clone. V and J are TRBV4-2 and TRBJ1-4; weak D call: TRBD1 (5 bases). The CDR3 is 16 amino acids. The germline gives CDR1 LGHNA, CDR2 YNFKEQ. V was cut by 0 bases and J by 7 bases, with 15 bases left in between. CDR3 sequence (DNA): TGTGCCAGCAGCCAAGATCCAGGCGGGGCCCTTGAAAAACTGTTTTTT. This translates into CASSQDPGGALEKLFF.

This chain links TRBV4-2 with TRBJ1-2; D is ambiguous. Germline CDR1 is LGHNA and CDR2 is YNFKEQ. With 0 bases removed from V and 1 base from J, the gap between germline ends came to 9 bases. This CDR3 comprises 15 residues. Here the CDR3 DNA reads TGTGCCAGCAGCCAAGATCCCCGGGGTAACTATGGCTACACCTTC. It is translated as CASSQDPRGNYGYTF.

The chain has TRBV28 and TRBJ2-1, with 8 bases identical to TRBD2. The CDR3 covers 14 residues. CDR1 and CDR2 from the germline V gene are MDHEN and SYDVKM. J lost 6 bases, V lost 5 bases, and 6 bases had no gene match. The CDR3 DNA follows: TGTGCCAGCAGTGTGGGACTAGTGGGCAATGAGCAGTTCTTC. This encodes CASSVGLVGNEQFF.

The chain joins TRBV5-1 to TRBJ2-5, with 9 bases identical to TRBD2. This CDR3 comprises 14 residues. Germline CDR1 reads SGHRS; CDR2 reads YFSETQ. J lost 5 bases, V lost 2 bases, and 4 bases had no gene match. The CDR3 loop is CASSFASGVETQYF. Here the CDR3 DNA reads TGCGCCAGCAGCTTCGCTAGCGGGGTGGAGACCCAGTACTTC.

V gene TRBV6-5 combines with J gene TRBJ2-7; the D gene is possibly TRBD1 (5 bases). The V gene's germline CDR1 is MNHEY and CDR2 SVGAGI. V gave up 7 bases and J gave up 0 bases, with 10 bases separating them. This CDR3 has 13 amino acids. The CDR3 DNA sequence: TGTGCCAGCATCAAGCAGGGCTCCTACGAGCAGTACTTC. Its protein is CASIKQGSYEQYF.

V and J are TRBV20-1 and TRBJ2-5; D gene ambiguous. Trimming pared 5 bases from V and 5 bases from J, leaving 6 bases between. Germline V gene lookup returns CDR1 DFQATT and CDR2 SNEGSKA (reference sequence). This CDR3 is built from 10 residues. CDR3 DNA sequence: TGCAGTGCTCTACGGGAGACCCAGTACTTC. This encodes CSALRETQYF.

The chain joins TRBV19 to TRBJ1-5; TRBD1 is a possible D gene (6 bases). The V end was cut by 5 bases, the J end by 3 bases, with 14 bases between. The CDR3 is 15 amino acids. Germline V lookup: CDR1 LNHDA, CDR2 SQIVND (reference sequence). CDR3 bases: TGTGCCAGTAGTGGGGGGGCCGAATTCAATCAGCCCCAGCATTTT. Its translation: CASSGGAEFNQPQHF.

The chain combines TRBV7-9 with TRBJ2-3; 7 bases agree with TRBD2. This CDR3 is 14 amino acids long. Germline CDR1 SEHNR, CDR2 FQNEAQ (reference sequence). The V and J ends lost 10 bases and 0 bases, in that order; junction bases with no gene match: 7. CDR3 coding DNA: TGTGCCACACGGGAGGAACCTAGCACAGATACGCAGTATTTT. Protein product: CATREEPSTDTQYF.

The V call is TRBV5-4, the J call TRBJ2-5, with 10 bases aligning to TRBD1. CDR1 and CDR2 from the germline V gene are SGHNT and YYREEE (reference sequence). V was pared by 2 bases and J by 5 bases, with 6 bases of the junction left unmatched. The CDR3 has 15 amino acids. This CDR3 reads CASSFIGTGVETQYF. CDR3 DNA: TGTGCCAGCAGCTTTATAGGGACAGGGGTTGAGACCCAGTACTTC.

CDR3 sequence reads: CARSRAGGLETQYF. CDR3 nucleotide sequence: TGTGCCAGGTCCCGAGCGGGGGGGCTGGAGACCCAGTACTTC. This chain connects TRBV21-1 to TRBJ2-5; TRBD2, the table's D call, lacks a check against the DNA. TRBV21-1 is termed a pseudogene. The CDR3 has 14 residues.

This sequence joins TRBV5-1 and TRBJ2-1; perhaps TRBD2 as D (5 bases). This CDR3 comprises 18 residues. CDR1 and CDR2 (germline): SGHRS, YFSETQ. V gave up 4 bases and J gave up 0 bases, with 20 bases separating them. CDR3 region: CASSDKILVRSSYNEQFF. CDR3 nucleotide sequence: TGCGCCAGCAGCGATAAAATACTAGTTCGAAGCTCCTACAATGAGCAGTTCTTC.

This CDR3 reads CASSAQGYNSPLHF. In nucleotides, the CDR3 is TGTGCCAGCAGTGCACAGGGCTATAATTCACCCCTCCACTTT. V and J are TRBV6-4 and TRBJ1-6; TRBD1 might be the D (6 bases). V lost 4 bases to trimming and J lost 3 bases, with 7 bases between them. The CDR3 contains 14 residues. Per germline, CDR1 MRHNA and CDR2 SNTAGT.

The chain uses TRBV18 and TRBJ1-2; D remains unclear. The CDR3 extends over 15 amino acids. Trimming shortened V by 3 bases and J by 8 bases, and 19 bases separated the two germline ends. The V gene's germline CDR1 is KGHSH and CDR2 LQKENI. CDR3 sequence: CASSPPSSAMVGYTF. The CDR3 coding sequence is TGTGCCAGCTCACCTCCGAGTTCCGCTATGGTGGGCTACACCTTC. The full variable domain, completed using reference TRBV18 and TRBJ1-2, is NAGVMQNPRHLVRRRGQEARLRCSPMKGHSHVYWYRQLPEEGLKFMVYLQKENIIDESGMPKERFSAEFPKEGPSILRIQQVVRGDSAAYFCASSPPSSAMVGYTFGSGTRLTVV.

V and J are TRBV24-1 and TRBJ2-3; TRBD2 agrees at 8 bases. V trimming: 7 bases; J trimming: 2 bases; junction bases outside the gene matches: 10. This CDR3 is built from 16 residues. Germline-derived CDR1 and CDR2 are KGHDR and SFDVKD. For the CDR3, the DNA is TGTGCCACCAGAGGACGAAGCGGGGGCTACACAGATACGCAGTATTTT. It codes for CATRGRSGGYTDTQYF.

J is TRBJ2-3 and V is TRBV5-1; TRBD2 might be the D (5 bases). CDR1 SGHRS and CDR2 YFSETQ come from the germline V gene. The CDR3 spans 16 residues. V dropped 0 bases and J dropped 2 bases, with 13 bases sitting between them. CDR3 sequence reads: CASSLGLRGNTDTQYF. Written as DNA, the CDR3 is TGCGCCAGCAGCTTGGGCCTCAGAGGGAACACAGATACGCAGTATTTT.